Listed below are T cell receptor beta chains from one sample, sequenced in a study of blood T cell repertoires in COVID-19. Generated by immunoSEQ multiplex PCR, the TCRdb table keeps only in-frame clones and is missing some. This table holds around 100,000 clones, 75% to 90% found once. Sequencing used peripheral blood. The receptors come from a man over 45 with acute or convalescent COVID-19. Both conserved end residues are part of each CDR3. A D gene is named only where the DNA matches it firmly. Rows may omit the clone size; those that give it use once, few, many or a size class.

J gene	clone size	D gene	V gene	CDR3 protein	CDR3 DNA
TRBJ2-5	-	-	TRBV5-6	CASSLGREETQYF	TGTGCCAGCAGCTTGGGCAGGGAAGAGACCCAGTACTTC
TRBJ1-2	-	TRBD1	TRBV10-2	CASSRDRDNYGYTF	TGCGCCAGCAGCCGGGACAGGGATAACTATGGCTACACCTTC
TRBJ2-2	-	-	TRBV4-1	CASSQASTLNTGELFF	TGCGCCAGCAGCCAAGCGAGTACCCTCAACACCGGGGAGCTGTTTTTT
TRBJ1-2	-	-	TRBV28	CASRTVNYGYTF	TGTGCCAGCAGGACTGTGAACTATGGCTACACCTTC
TRBJ1-6	-	TRBD1	TRBV5-1	CASSSSQGMYNSPLHF	TGCGCCAGCAGCTCCTCACAGGGGATGTATAATTCACCCCTCCACTTT
TRBJ2-3	-	-	TRBV12-3/TRBV12-4	CASTITDTQYF	TGTGCCAGCACCATCACAGATACGCAGTATTTT
TRBJ1-1	-	TRBD1	TRBV5-1	CASSAGQGRDTEAFF	TGCGCCAGCAGCGCAGGACAGGGGCGGGACACTGAAGCTTTCTTT
TRBJ2-3	-	TRBD2	TRBV3-1/TRBV3-2	CAIGTSGTDTQYF	TGTGCCATAGGAACTAGCGGCACAGATACGCAGTATTTT
TRBJ2-2	-	TRBD2	TRBV18	CASSPPGLADTGELFF	TGTGCCAGCTCACCACCGGGACTAGCAGACACCGGGGAGCTGTTTTTT
TRBJ2-6	-	-	TRBV27	CASSSRGQTAGANVLTF	TGTGCCAGCAGTTCCCGGGGACAAACAGCCGGGGCCAACGTCCTGACTTTC
TRBJ1-1	-	-	TRBV5-1	CASRKRENTEAFF	TGCGCCAGCAGAAAACGGGAGAACACTGAAGCTTTCTTT
TRBJ2-7	-	-	TRBV28	CASSQTGNSYEQYF	TGTGCCAGCAGCCAGACTGGTAACTCCTACGAGCAGTACTTC
TRBJ2-2	few	TRBD2	TRBV7-9	CASSLRLAGGTGELFF	TGTGCCAGCAGCTTGAGACTAGCGGGGGGTACCGGGGAGCTGTTTTTT
TRBJ1-6	-	-	TRBV12-5	CASGLVEVSKPSPLHF	TGTGCTAGTGGTTTGGTAGAGGTCTCTAAGCCATCACCCCTCCACTTT
TRBJ2-7	-	-	TRBV4-1	CASSQEYGSGLEQYF	TGCGCCAGCAGCCAAGAATACGGGAGTGGATTAGAGCAGTACTTC
TRBJ2-5	-	-	TRBV4-1	CASRGQRTETQYF	TGCGCCAGCAGAGGCCAGCGCACGGAGACCCAGTACTTC
TRBJ2-2	-	-	TRBV25-1	CASSDMNTGELFF	TGTGCCAGCAGTGATATGAACACCGGGGAGCTGTTTTTT
TRBJ1-2	-	TRBD1	TRBV7-9	CASSKFGTGMGYTF	TGTGCCAGCAGCAAATTTGGGACAGGGATGGGCTACACCTTC
TRBJ1-2	-	-	TRBV28	CASMNRNYGYTF	TGTGCCAGCATGAACAGAAACTATGGCTACACCTTC
TRBJ2-3	-	-	TRBV10-1	CASSESNTGDVTDTQYF	TGCGCCAGCAGTGAGTCGAATACGGGAGACGTGACAGATACGCAGTATTTT
TRBJ2-2	-	TRBD2	TRBV19	CASGTNLNTGELFF	TGTGCCAGCGGGACTAACCTAAACACCGGGGAGCTGTTTTTT
TRBJ2-2	-	TRBD2	TRBV6-4	CASSVLAGDTGELFF	TGTGCCAGCAGTGTACTAGCGGGAGACACCGGGGAGCTGTTTTTT
TRBJ2-4	-	TRBD2	TRBV5-6	CASSLEGAGAQGNIQYF	TGTGCCAGCAGCTTGGAGGGCGCGGGAGCCCAAGGAAACATTCAGTACTTC
TRBJ2-3	-	-	TRBV5-6	CASRLSTGFTDTQYF	TGTGCCAGCAGACTCAGTACGGGATTCACAGATACGCAGTATTTT